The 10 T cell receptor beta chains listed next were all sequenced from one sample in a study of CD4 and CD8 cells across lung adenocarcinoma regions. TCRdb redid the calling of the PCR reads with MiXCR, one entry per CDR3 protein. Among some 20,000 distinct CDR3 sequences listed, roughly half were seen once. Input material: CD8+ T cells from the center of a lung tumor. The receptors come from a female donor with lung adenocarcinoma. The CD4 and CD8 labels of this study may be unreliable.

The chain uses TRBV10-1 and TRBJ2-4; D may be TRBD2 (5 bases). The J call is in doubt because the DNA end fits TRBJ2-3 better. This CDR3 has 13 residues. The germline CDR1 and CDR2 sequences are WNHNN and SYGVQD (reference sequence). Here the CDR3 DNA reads TGCGCCAGCGCGGTGGGAGCCAAAAACACGCAGTATTTT. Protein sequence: CASAVGAKNTQYF.

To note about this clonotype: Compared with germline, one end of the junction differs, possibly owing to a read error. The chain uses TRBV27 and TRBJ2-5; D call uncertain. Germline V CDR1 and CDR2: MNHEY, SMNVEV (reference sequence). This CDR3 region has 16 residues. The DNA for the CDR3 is TGTGCCAGCAGTACCCGAGTGGGCCGTGACCAAGATACCCAGTACTTC. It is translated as CASSTRVGRDQDTQYF.

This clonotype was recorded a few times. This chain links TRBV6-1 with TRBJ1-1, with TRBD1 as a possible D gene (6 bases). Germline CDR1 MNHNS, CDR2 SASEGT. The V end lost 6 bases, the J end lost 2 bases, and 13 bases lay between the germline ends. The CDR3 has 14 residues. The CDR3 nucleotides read TGTGCCAGCAGCCGGGACAAGGAAAACACTGAAGCTTTCTTT. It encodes CASSRDKENTEAFF.

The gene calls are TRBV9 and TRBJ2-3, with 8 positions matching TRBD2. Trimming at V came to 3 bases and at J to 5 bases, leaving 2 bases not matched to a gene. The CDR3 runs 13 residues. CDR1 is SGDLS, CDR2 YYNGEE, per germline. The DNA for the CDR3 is TGTGCCAGCAGCGCCCTAGCGGGAGATACGCAGTATTTT. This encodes CASSALAGDTQYF.

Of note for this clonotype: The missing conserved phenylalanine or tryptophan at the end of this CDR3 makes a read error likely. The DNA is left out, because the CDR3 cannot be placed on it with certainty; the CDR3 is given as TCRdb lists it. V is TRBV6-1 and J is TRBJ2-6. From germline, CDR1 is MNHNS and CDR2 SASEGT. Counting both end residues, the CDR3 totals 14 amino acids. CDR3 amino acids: CASREPSGANVQSV.

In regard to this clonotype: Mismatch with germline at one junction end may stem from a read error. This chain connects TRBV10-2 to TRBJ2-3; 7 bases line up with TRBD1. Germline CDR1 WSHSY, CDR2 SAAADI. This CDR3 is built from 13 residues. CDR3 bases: TGCGTCAGGGGAACTAGAGGGACAGATACTCAGTATTTC. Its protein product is CVRGTRGTDTQYF.

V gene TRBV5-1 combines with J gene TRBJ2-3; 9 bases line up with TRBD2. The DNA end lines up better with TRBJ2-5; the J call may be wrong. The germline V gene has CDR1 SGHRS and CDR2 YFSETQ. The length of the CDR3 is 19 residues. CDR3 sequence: CASSLAVSGRGGGQETQYF. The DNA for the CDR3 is TGCGCCAGCAGCTTGGCGGTTAGCGGGAGAGGAGGGGGCCAAGAGACCCAGTACTTC.

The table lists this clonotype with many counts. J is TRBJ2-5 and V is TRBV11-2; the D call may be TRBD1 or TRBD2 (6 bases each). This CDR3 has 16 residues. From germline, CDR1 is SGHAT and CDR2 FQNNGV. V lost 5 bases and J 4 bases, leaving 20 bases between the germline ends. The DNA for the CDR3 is TGTGCCAGCAGCCTGCAGGGGAAAGGGAGGAGAGAGACCCAGTACTTC. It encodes CASSLQGKGRRETQYF. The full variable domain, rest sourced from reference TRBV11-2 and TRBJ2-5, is EAGVAQSPRYKIIEKRQSVAFWCNPISGHATLYWYQQILGQGPKLLIQFQNNGVVDDSQLPKDRFSAERLKGVDSTLKIQPAKLEDSAVYLCASSLQGKGRRETQYFGPGTRLLVL.

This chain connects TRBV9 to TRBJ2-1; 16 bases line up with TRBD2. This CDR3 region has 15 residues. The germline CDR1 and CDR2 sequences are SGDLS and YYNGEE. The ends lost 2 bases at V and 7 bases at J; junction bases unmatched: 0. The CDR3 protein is CASSVGLAGGNEQFF. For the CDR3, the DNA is TGTGCCAGCAGCGTGGGACTAGCGGGAGGGAATGAGCAGTTCTTC.

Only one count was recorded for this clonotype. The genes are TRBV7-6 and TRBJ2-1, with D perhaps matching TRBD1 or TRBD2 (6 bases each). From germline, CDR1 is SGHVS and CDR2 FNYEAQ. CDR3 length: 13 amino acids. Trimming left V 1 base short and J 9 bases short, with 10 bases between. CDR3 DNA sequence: TGTGCCAGCAGCTTAGGGGGGGCGGGTGAGCAGTTCTTC. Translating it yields CASSLGGAGEQFF.